Listed below are T cell receptor beta chains from one sample, sequenced in a study of cytomegalovirus exposure and HLA in healthy donors. Profiled with immunoSEQ multiplex PCR; TCRdb holds only in-frame clones, not every one. The sample carries more than 110,000 clones, around 79% recorded once. Sequencing was done on a sample of PBMCs. Every receptor here comes from a male donor in good health and CMV-seronegative. Each CDR3 is given with its conserved first and last residue. A D gene is named only where the DNA matches it firmly. Clone size is stated in some rows and not others, as once, few, many or a class when expanded.

TRBD2 . TRBJ2-2 TRBV7-2 TGTGCCAGCAGCTTAACGACTAGCGGGACTCCTAGGGAGCTGTTTTTT CASSLTTSGTPRELFF
. . TRBJ1-5 TRBV6-1 TGTGCCAGTTGGGCCGGGGGGAATCAGCCCCAGCATTTT CASWAGGNQPQHF
TRBD2 . TRBJ2-1 TRBV18 TGTGCCAGCTCACCAAGACTAGCTATCGACCTAACAGACAATGAGCAGTTCTTC CASSPRLAIDLTDNEQFF
TRBD2 . TRBJ2-7 TRBV29-1 TGCAGCGGATCCACTAGCGGGAGTGTCTACGAGCAGTACTTC CSGSTSGSVYEQYF
TRBD2 . TRBJ2-1 TRBV7-6 TGTGCCAGCAGTCCCCAGCCCGGACTAGCGGTTCTGAGCTCCTACAATGAGCAGTTCTTC CASSPQPGLAVLSSYNEQFF
. few TRBJ1-6 TRBV19 TGTGCCAGTAGGTCAACAGCCAACTCCTATAATTCACCCCTCCACTTT CASRSTANSYNSPLHF
TRBD2 . TRBJ2-2 TRBV7-3 TGTGCCAGCAGCCCTAGCGGGCCAACTACCGGGGAGCTGTTTTTT CASSPSGPTTGELFF
TRBD2 . TRBJ2-5 TRBV9 TGTGCCAGCAGCCCCAGGATTAGCGGGGGACAAGAGACCCAGTACTTC CASSPRISGGQETQYF
. few TRBJ2-7 TRBV27 TGTGCCAGCAGGACCGGGAACTCCTACGAGCAGTACTTC CASRTGNSYEQYF
TRBD1 few TRBJ2-1 TRBV19 TGTGCCAGTAGTCGTAGGGACAGGAGTTACAATGAGCAGTTCTTC CASSRRDRSYNEQFF
TRBD1 . TRBJ1-1 TRBV6-5 TGTGCCAGCCGTAAGGACAGGGACCTTAGCGCTTTCTTT CASRKDRDLSAFF
TRBD2 few TRBJ2-5 TRBV2 TGTGCCAGCAGAAGGAGGAGCGGGGGGGGGAGAGAGACCCAGTACTTC CASRRRSGGGRETQYF
TRBD1 . TRBJ1-2 TRBV9 TGTGCCAGCAGCGTAGCGGACAGGTATGGCTACACCTTC CASSVADRYGYTF
TRBD2 . TRBJ2-7 TRBV14 TGTGCCAGCAGCCTAGGGACTAGCGGGATCATCTACGAGCAGTACTTC CASSLGTSGIIYEQYF
. once TRBJ1-1 TRBV7-9 TGTGCCAGCAGCTTGCGTCGGAGGGTTGCTTTCTTT CASSLRRRVAFF
TRBD1 . TRBJ1-1 TRBV11-3 TGTGCCAGCAGCTCTGGACAGGGGAACACTGAAGCTTTCTTT CASSSGQGNTEAFF
. few TRBJ2-7 TRBV5-5 TGTGCCAGCAGCTTTAACACAGGGTATAACTACGAGCAGTACTTC CASSFNTGYNYEQYF
. once TRBJ2-7 TRBV4-3 TGCGCCAGCAGCCTTACAGGGAAGCGGTCCTACGAGCAGTACTTC CASSLTGKRSYEQYF
. . TRBJ2-5 TRBV4-3 TGCGCCAGCAGCCCCCGGGACAACCAAGAGACCCAGTACTTC CASSPRDNQETQYF
. . TRBJ1-2 TRBV7-9 TGTTCCGGAGCCCTGGCTAACTATGGCTACACCTTC CSGALANYGYTF
TRBD2 . TRBJ2-2 TRBV5-6 TGTGCCAGCAGCTTGGCGTCTAGCGGGGTTATCGGGGAGCTGTTTTTT CASSLASSGVIGELFF
. . TRBJ1-1 TRBV25-1 TGTGCCAGCAGTGTTTCGAGGTGGCCCCCAGAGAACACTGAAGCTTTCTTT CASSVSRWPPENTEAFF
. once TRBJ2-1 TRBV9 TGTGCCAGCAGCCCCTCCCAGCGCACCTCCTACAATGAGCAGTTCTTC CASSPSQRTSYNEQFF
. few TRBJ2-7 TRBV6-5 TGTGCCAGCAAGGATGGAGGGGCCGAGCAGTACTTC CASKDGGAEQYF
. . TRBJ2-7 TRBV9 TGTGCCAGCAGCTCCCGCCCGGGTCAACCACACTACGAGCAGTACTTC CASSSRPGQPHYEQYF
. . TRBJ1-3 TRBV7-8 TGTGCCAGCAGCTTAGGACAGCCTTCGCATTCTGGAAACACCATATATTTT CASSLGQPSHSGNTIYF
TRBD2 . TRBJ2-1 TRBV19 TGTGCCAGTGGCTACGGGATGGGGGGGGTCTTC CASGYGMGGVF
TRBD2 . TRBJ2-5 TRBV5-1 TGCGCCAGCAGCTTTCGACTAGCGGGAGGGGAAGAGACCCAGTACTTC CASSFRLAGGEETQYF